This T cell receptor beta chain was captured in a study of cytomegalovirus exposure and HLA in healthy donors. Whole-study findings and limits: The productive fraction for most TCR beta V segments was about 87% or about 30% in an earlier analysis.

Primers included in the PCR were 60 Vbeta and 13 Jbeta primers. Method: immunoSEQ multiplex PCR; TCRdb's copy keeps in-frame clones and lacks some. The table lists roughly 200,000 clones, roughly 85% of them singletons. CDR1 MNHNY and CDR2 SVGAGI come from the germline V gene (reference sequence). The CDR3 is 15 residues long. Trimming removed 6 bases from V and 0 bases from J, with 12 bases in between. With respect to this clone: Its target is unknown.

V and J are TRBV6-6 and TRBJ1-5; perhaps TRBD1 as D (5 bases). This clonotype was sampled from a woman aged 40 to 49 in good health and CMV-seronegative. Specimen: PBMCs. The CDR3: CASSVTGYSNQPQHF. CDR3 coding DNA: TGTGCCAGCAGCGTCACAGGATATAGCAATCAGCCCCAGCATTTT.